This T cell receptor beta chain was sequenced in a study of tumor and adjacent non-tumor tissue in lung cancer. Study details: There were some 11 adenocarcinoma, 2 squamous cell carcinoma and 1 small cell lung cancer cases. Some 3.9 million productive TCRbeta reads were obtained per sample on average. Notes on the study in general: In normal lung, the top 100 clones were significantly more dominant than in tumor. TCR diversity was significantly greater in tumor than normal lung tissue.

The template was RNA from unsorted bulk tissue. The germline CDR1 and CDR2 sequences are DFQATT and SNEGSKA (reference sequence). CDR3 size: 13 residues. A modified ARM-PCR protocol with three rounds of nested PCR amplified TCRbeta. TCRdb re-derived calls from the multiplex PCR reads in MiXCR, one entry per CDR3 protein. The repertoire consists of about 120,000 distinct CDR3 sequences, with around three fifths occurring once and the leading ten covering roughly 13%. This clonotype came up a few times. The antigen remains unidentified. At one of its ends the junction is not consistent with the germline gene, which may arise from a read error.

V usage is TRBV20-1 and J usage is TRBJ2-7, with 7 bases that match TRBD2. The sample consisted of lung tumor tissue. This TCR was recovered from a man aged 30 to 45 with non-small cell lung cancer. Here the CDR3 reads CTARVGGAYEQYF. CDR3 sequence (DNA): TGCACTGCTAGGGTGGGAGGGGCCTACGAGCAGTACTTC.